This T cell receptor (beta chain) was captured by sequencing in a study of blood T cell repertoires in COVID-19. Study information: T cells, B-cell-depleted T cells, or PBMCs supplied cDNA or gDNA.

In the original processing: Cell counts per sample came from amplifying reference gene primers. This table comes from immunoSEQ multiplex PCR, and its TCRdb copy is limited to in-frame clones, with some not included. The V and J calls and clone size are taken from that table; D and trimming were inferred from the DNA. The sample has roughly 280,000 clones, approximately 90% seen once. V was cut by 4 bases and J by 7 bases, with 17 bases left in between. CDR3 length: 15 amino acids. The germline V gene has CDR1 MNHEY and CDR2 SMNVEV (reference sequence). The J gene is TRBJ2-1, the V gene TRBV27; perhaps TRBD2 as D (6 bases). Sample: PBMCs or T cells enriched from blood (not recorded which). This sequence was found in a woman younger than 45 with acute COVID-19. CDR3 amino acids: CASSYQPTSYNEQFF. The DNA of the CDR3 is TGTGCCAGCAGTTACCAGCCGACTAGTTATAATGAGCAGTTCTTC.